These 32 T cell receptor beta chains came from one sample sequenced in a study of PD-L1 blockade in urothelial cancer. Time point specified: peripheral blood 6 weeks after treatment start. Here immunoSEQ multiplex PCR was the method, and the copy in TCRdb shows in-frame clones only, minus some. The data show around 62,000 clones, around nine tenths seen once. Source: PBMCs, taken around atezolizumab (anti-PD-L1) treatment. The receptors originated from a man aged 55 to 70 with urothelial cancer.

V is TRBV14 and J is TRBJ1-2, with D unresolved. V lost 4 bases and J lost 7, with 13 bases in between. CDR1 and CDR2 (germline): SGHDN, FVKESK. The CDR3 is 13 residues long. CDR3 protein: CASSRELSGGYTF. In DNA, the CDR3 is TGTGCCAGCAGCCGTGAACTTTCGGGTGGCTACACCTTC.

J is TRBJ1-3 and V is TRBV7-3; 8 nucleotides line up with TRBD1. This CDR3 is built from 17 residues. The trim removed 5 bases at V and 2 bases at J, leaving 11 bases unmatched. The V gene's germline CDR1 is SGHTA and CDR2 FQGTGA. The CDR3 loop is CASSQQRQGRTGNTIYF. The CDR3 DNA is TGTGCCAGCAGCCAACAGAGACAGGGGCGTACTGGAAACACCATATATTTT.

This chain joins TRBV19 and TRBJ2-7, with a tentative D call TRBD2 (6 bases). Germline V gene sequence: CDR1 LNHDA, CDR2 SQIVND (reference sequence). Trimming removed 4 bases from V and 1 base from J, with 17 bases in between. CDR3 length: 16 amino acids. The CDR3 DNA is TGTGCCAGTAGTACCTTGGGACTCTCCGAGTCCTACGAGCAGTACTTC. The encoded protein is CASSTLGLSESYEQYF.

The chain combines TRBV9 with TRBJ2-3; D gene ambiguous. This CDR3 is 12 amino acids long. Per germline, CDR1 SGDLS and CDR2 YYNGEE. With 7 bases removed from V and 1 base from J, the gap between germline ends came to 7 bases. CDR3 DNA sequence: TGTGCCAGCTCTTCCGGCACAGATACGCAGTATTTT. This translates into CASSSGTDTQYF.

This chain connects TRBV19 to TRBJ1-5; the D gene is possibly TRBD1 (6 bases). The CDR3 extends over 17 amino acids. Between the trimmed V and J ends, which lost 3 bases and 2 bases, there was a span of 17 bases. Looked up from germline, CDR1 is LNHDA and CDR2 is SQIVND (reference sequence). The CDR3 is CASSIGDTLGGNQPQHF. CDR3 nucleotides: TGTGCCAGTAGTATCGGGGACACCTTGGGCGGCAATCAGCCCCAGCATTTT. The whole variable domain, filled in from reference TRBV19 and TRBJ1-5, reads DGGITQSPKYLFRKEGQNVTLSCEQNLNHDAMYWYRQDPGQGLRLIYYSQIVNDFQKGDIAEGYSVSREKKESFPLTVTSAQKNPTAFYLCASSIGDTLGGNQPQHFGDGTRLSIL.

The chain employs TRBV6-5 and TRBJ2-1, with D perhaps TRBD2 (5 bases). Per germline, CDR1 MNHEY and CDR2 SVGAGI. V was clipped by 4 bases and J by 2 bases, with 6 bases between them. The CDR3 extends over 13 amino acids. In nucleotides, the CDR3 is TGTGCCAGCAGTTTGGAGGCCTACAATGAGCAGTTCTTC. This sequence encodes CASSLEAYNEQFF.

This chain links TRBV27 with TRBJ2-3; D remains unclear. This CDR3 is 12 amino acids long. V shed 0 bases and J shed 4 bases, with 2 bases lying between them. The germline CDR1 and CDR2 sequences are MNHEY and SMNVEV (reference sequence). CDR3 protein: CASSLSADTQYF. CDR3 DNA sequence: TGTGCCAGCAGTTTATCCGCAGATACGCAGTATTTT.

The chain links TRBV7-9 to TRBJ2-7; D possibly corresponds to TRBD1 (6 bases). Germline assignment: CDR1 SEHNR and CDR2 FQNEAQ (reference sequence). This CDR3 comprises 14 residues. V lost 2 bases to trimming and J lost 5 bases, with 13 bases between them. Here the CDR3 reads CASSLPGALDEQYF. The CDR3 DNA sequence: TGTGCCAGCAGCTTACCAGGGGCACTCGACGAGCAGTACTTC.

This chain uses TRBV7-2 with TRBJ2-1; TRBD2 agrees at 11 bases. Per germline, CDR1 SGHTA and CDR2 FQGNSA. V dropped 4 bases and J dropped 5; count of bases not matched to a gene: 7. This CDR3 contains 16 residues. This CDR3 is CASSSYGTSGDNEQFF. The CDR3 nucleotides are TGTGCCAGCAGCTCTTACGGGACTAGCGGAGACAATGAGCAGTTCTTC.

In DNA form, the CDR3 reads TGTGCCAGTAGCATCGTAAGCTTTAATCAGCCCCAGCATTTT. This gives the protein CASSIVSFNQPQHF. This rearrangement joins TRBV19 to TRBJ1-5; D uncertain. Per the germline V gene, CDR1 is LNHDA and CDR2 is SQIVND (reference sequence). Trimming shortened V by 6 bases and J by 4 bases, and 13 bases separated the two germline ends. CDR3 length: 14 residues.

The V and J genes are TRBV7-3 and TRBJ1-1; possible D gene TRBD1, 6 bases. Germline V gives CDR1 SGHTA, CDR2 FQGTGA. This CDR3 contains 15 residues. Trimming cost V 6 bases and J 4 bases, with 18 bases left between them. Here the CDR3 DNA reads TGTGCCAGCAGTTTTCAGGGGTCCCCGGGCACTGAAGCTTTCTTT. This translates into CASSFQGSPGTEAFF.

The chain links TRBV28 to TRBJ1-1; D unresolved. The length of the CDR3 is 14 residues. The V gene's germline CDR1 is MDHEN and CDR2 SYDVKM. Trimming left V 7 bases short and J 1 base short, with 13 bases between. The DNA of the CDR3 is TGTGCCAGCAATACCCTGCAGGCGAACACTGAAGCTTTCTTT. Translated, it gives CASNTLQANTEAFF.

The chain combines TRBV7-2 with TRBJ1-1; 8 bases agree with TRBD1. Germline V CDR1 and CDR2: SGHTA, FQGNSA. The V segment lost 4 bases and the J segment 1 base; nucleotides outside the gene matches: 11. CDR3 length: 17 amino acids. The CDR3 DNA reads TGTGCCAGCAGCTCTCGCTTCGGACAGGGTACGAACACTGAAGCTTTCTTT. It encodes CASSSRFGQGTNTEAFF.

The table lists this clone with a count of one. V gene TRBV10-1 combines with J gene TRBJ2-3, with D tentatively TRBD2 (5 bases). Germline CDR1 reads WNHNN; CDR2 reads SYGVQD (reference sequence). The CDR3 is made up of 13 amino acids. Trimming cost V 6 bases and J 2 bases, with 9 bases left between them. The CDR3 DNA follows: TGCGCCAGCAGCTCGGGATTCACAGATACGCAGTATTTT. Translating it yields CASSSGFTDTQYF.

This sequence joins TRBV7-9 and TRBJ2-5; TRBD1 is a possible D gene (5 bases). V was pared by 2 bases and J by 4 bases, with 8 bases between. The CDR3 is 13 amino acids. CDR1 and CDR2 (germline): SEHNR, FQNEAQ (reference sequence). The CDR3, as DNA: TGTGCCAGCAGCTTATACAGGTCAGAGACCCAGTACTTC. Translated, it gives CASSLYRSETQYF.

The rearrangement links TRBV5-1 to TRBJ1-3, with a tentative D call TRBD1 (6 bases). Looked up from germline, CDR1 is SGHRS and CDR2 is YFSETQ. The CDR3 covers 16 residues. V lost 1 base to trimming and J lost 1 base, with 12 bases between them. This CDR3 is CASSLMGALSGNTIYF. CDR3 DNA sequence: TGCGCCAGCAGCTTGATGGGGGCCCTGTCTGGAAACACCATATATTTT.

The V and J genes are TRBV5-1 and TRBJ1-5; tentative D call: TRBD1 (6 bases). The V and J ends lost 5 bases and 3 bases respectively, with 12 bases between them. Germline loops: CDR1 SGHRS, CDR2 YFSETQ. The CDR3 runs 14 residues. The CDR3 here is CASRPDSSNQPQHF. CDR3 nucleotide sequence: TGCGCCAGCAGGCCGGACAGTTCCAATCAGCCCCAGCATTTT. The full variable domain, completed using reference TRBV5-1 and TRBJ1-5, is KAGVTQTPRYLIKTRGQQVTLSCSPISGHRSVSWYQQTPGQGLQFLFEYFSETQRNKGNFPGRFSGRQFSNSRSEMNVSTLELGDSALYLCASRPDSSNQPQHFGDGTRLSIL.

The genes are TRBV6-5 and TRBJ1-4; D gene unclear. Germline CDR1 is MNHEY and CDR2 is SVGAGI. Deletions cut 5 bases from V and 4 bases from J, with 14 bases between. The CDR3 runs to 15 residues. This chain's CDR3 is CASSIGGTVNEKLFF. For the CDR3, the DNA is TGTGCCAGCAGTATAGGAGGCACGGTTAATGAAAAACTGTTTTTT.

The chain joins TRBV10-3 to TRBJ2-6; 10 nucleotides line up with TRBD2. Germline CDR1 reads ENHRY; CDR2 reads SYGVKD. The CDR3 has 18 amino acids. V shed 3 bases, J shed 3 bases, and the junction held 8 bases outside the gene matches. CDR3 in amino acids: CAISDLRTSGLGANVLTF. In DNA form, the CDR3 reads TGTGCCATCAGTGATCTGAGGACTAGCGGTCTTGGGGCCAACGTCCTGACTTTC.

This clone came up once. The chain links TRBV19 to TRBJ1-5; no definite D call. This CDR3 has 12 amino acids. V lost 3 bases and J lost 9, with 9 bases in between. Per the germline V gene, CDR1 is LNHDA and CDR2 is SQIVND (reference sequence). The CDR3 bases are TGTGCCAGTAGTATTTCCTATCGGCCCCAGCATTTT. Protein: CASSISYRPQHF.

The chain combines TRBV5-1 with TRBJ2-5; the D gene is possibly TRBD2 (6 bases). With 0 bases removed from V and 2 bases from J, the gap between germline ends came to 17 bases. This CDR3 region has 17 residues. Germline CDR1 SGHRS, CDR2 YFSETQ. The CDR3 loop is CASSLAVRGSAQETQYF. DNA for the CDR3: TGCGCCAGCAGCTTGGCAGTTCGGGGGAGCGCACAAGAGACCCAGTACTTC.

The V call is TRBV4-1, the J call TRBJ1-5; 8 nucleotides align to TRBD1. Germline loops: CDR1 MGHRA, CDR2 YSYEKL. The CDR3 runs 16 residues. Trimming cost V 3 bases and J 11 bases; bases outside gene matches: 15. CDR3 sequence (DNA): TGCGCCAGCAGCCATATTATGACAGGGGACGGGGAGACCCAGCATTTT. As protein: CASSHIMTGDGETQHF.

This sequence joins TRBV6-5 and TRBJ1-6; TRBD1 might be the D (5 bases). There are 15 residues in the CDR3. V was shortened by 4 bases and J by 7 bases, with 14 bases between the two germline ends. Germline assignment: CDR1 MNHEY and CDR2 SVGAGI. CDR3 in DNA: TGTGCCAGCAGTTCGGAGGGGCTAAGCAATTCACCCCTCCACTTT. Protein product: CASSSEGLSNSPLHF.

The chain combines TRBV6-1 with TRBJ1-4, with a tentative D call TRBD1 (6 bases). Germline-derived CDR1 and CDR2 are MNHNS and SASEGT. CDR3 length equals 14 residues. The germline V and J ends were trimmed by 7 bases and 6 bases, with 15 bases remaining between them. The CDR3 sequence: CASTYRVSDEKLFF. As DNA, the CDR3 is TGTGCCAGCACCTACAGGGTATCGGATGAAAAACTGTTTTTT.

The rearrangement links TRBV5-1 to TRBJ2-7, with TRBD2 matching over 7 bases. Per germline, CDR1 SGHRS and CDR2 YFSETQ. V shed 0 bases and J 9 bases; nucleotides not matched to a gene: 9. The CDR3 is 14 amino acids. The CDR3: CASSLASGDVGQYF. The CDR3 DNA reads as TGCGCCAGCAGCTTGGCTAGCGGTGACGTGGGGCAGTACTTC.

The rearrangement links TRBV30 to TRBJ1-2; 7 positions agree with TRBD1. The V segment lost 4 bases and the J segment 9 bases; nucleotides outside the gene matches: 5. CDR1 is GTSNPN and CDR2 is SVGIG in the germline V gene (reference sequence). The CDR3 is 11 amino acids. Here the CDR3 reads CAWTDRDSYTF. In DNA form, the CDR3 reads TGTGCCTGGACCGACAGGGACAGCTACACCTTC.

J is TRBJ2-7 and V is TRBV28; 7 bases are a match to TRBD2. CDR1 and CDR2 (germline): MDHEN, SYDVKM. The CDR3 is made up of 15 amino acids. The V and J ends lost 6 bases and 3 bases, in that order; junction bases with no gene match: 11. CDR3 nucleotides: TGTGCCAGCAGCCTAGGGGCTAGCGGTTACTACGAGCAGTACTTC. Translated: CASSLGASGYYEQYF.

The chain carries TRBV16 and TRBJ2-4, with a weak D call TRBD1 (5 bases). V lost 0 bases, J lost 10 bases, and 13 bases lay in between. Germline-derived CDR1 and CDR2 are KGHSY and FQNENV. The CDR3 sequence is 14 residues long. The CDR3 region is CASSQSDQGRIQYF. The CDR3 DNA reads as TGTGCCAGCAGCCAATCTGACCAGGGTCGTATTCAGTACTTC.

The chain employs TRBV6-5 and TRBJ2-1, with TRBD1 matching over 10 bases. CDR1 is MNHEY, CDR2 SVGAGI, per germline. The length of the CDR3 is 13 residues. J lost 7 bases, V lost 9 bases, and 6 bases had no gene match. The CDR3 DNA is TGTGCCAGTTCCGGGACAGGGGAAAATGAGCAGTTCTTC. This translates into CASSGTGENEQFF.

The J gene is TRBJ1-1, the V gene TRBV6-1; D gene uncertain. V gave up 6 bases and J gave up 6 bases, with 11 bases separating them. The CDR3 length is 12 residues. Looked up from germline, CDR1 is MNHNS and CDR2 is SASEGT. CDR3 sequence: CASRLVGPEAFF. In DNA form, the CDR3 reads TGTGCCAGCAGGCTGGTTGGGCCTGAAGCTTTCTTT.

The gene calls are TRBV11-3 and TRBJ1-3; TRBD1 is a possible D gene (6 bases). The V end was cut by 1 base, the J end by 4 bases, with 8 bases between. Germline assignment: CDR1 SGHNT and CDR2 YENEEA. The CDR3 has 14 residues. CDR3 region: CASSLGGRGNTIYF. For the CDR3, the DNA is TGTGCCAGCAGCTTAGGGGGGCGAGGAAACACCATATATTTT. Supplemented by reference TRBV11-3 and TRBJ1-3, the full variable domain reads EAGVVQSPRYKIIEKKQPVAFWCNPISGHNTLYWYLQNLGQGPELLIRYENEEAVDDSQLPKDRFSAERLKGVDSTLKIQPAELGDSAVYLCASSLGGRGNTIYFGEGSWLTVV.

This sequence joins TRBV18 and TRBJ2-3; a possible D gene is TRBD2 (7 bases). V lost 3 bases, J lost 3 bases, and 10 bases lay in between. There are 14 residues in the CDR3. Per germline, CDR1 KGHSH and CDR2 LQKENI. The DNA of the CDR3 is TGTGCCAGCTCACCGAGGGGGGGAACAGATACGCAGTATTTT. Protein: CASSPRGGTDTQYF.